A single sample is the source of the 14 T cell receptor beta chains below, sequenced in a study of patients and donors after allogeneic stem cell transplantation. From the RT-PCR reads, TCRdb called clonotypes with MiXCR, one entry per CDR3 protein. The sample yields about 200,000 distinct CDR3 sequences, 38% seen once. Sequencing was done on a sample of blood, either unsorted or a sorted T cell fraction (not recorded which). These receptors all stem from a human donor who was either an allogeneic HSCT recipient or a stem cell or donor lymphocyte infusion donor (not recorded which). It is not recorded whose cells these are; they may come from a transplant donor.

V usage is TRBV20-1 and J usage is TRBJ1-5; 10 bases are shared with TRBD1. This CDR3 has 15 amino acids. Trimming cost V 6 bases and J 4 bases; bases outside gene matches: 9. Germline loops: CDR1 DFQATT, CDR2 SNEGSKA (reference sequence). The CDR3, as DNA: TGCAGTGCCAGGCAGGGGACAGGGGTTAATCAGCCCCAGCATTTT. It is translated as CSARQGTGVNQPQHF.

The genes are TRBV28 and TRBJ2-3; a possible D gene is TRBD2 (6 bases). In germline, CDR1 is MDHEN, CDR2 SYDVKM. The CDR3 spans 17 residues. The V end was cut by 6 bases, the J end by 4 bases, with 23 bases between. The CDR3 coding sequence is TGTGCCAGCAGCGCTTACCCTAGACTAGATATTTCAGATACGCAGTATTTT. This gives the protein CASSAYPRLDISDTQYF.

This clonotype was observed a handful of times. CDR3 amino acids: CASSQDGEPTGPGYTF. The CDR3 DNA follows: TGCGCCAGCAGCCAAGATGGGGAGCCGACAGGGCCTGGCTACACCTTC. The genes are TRBV4-1 and TRBJ1-2, with 7 positions matching TRBD1. Germline-derived CDR1 and CDR2 are MGHRA and YSYEKL. The CDR3 contains 16 residues. After removal of 0 bases from V and 7 bases from J, the junction contained 11 bases not matched to a gene.

This clonotype was observed at least ten times. V usage is TRBV29-1 and J usage is TRBJ2-3; tentative D call: TRBD1 (6 bases). V lost 5 bases, J lost 1 base, and 7 bases lay in between. Germline-derived CDR1 and CDR2 are SQVTM and ANQGSEA. The CDR3 totals 12 residues. In DNA form, the CDR3 reads TGCAGCGTTCGGACAGGCACAGATACGCAGTATTTT. Translated: CSVRTGTDTQYF.

This chain links TRBV7-2 with TRBJ1-1; no clear D gene. The germline V gene encodes CDR1 SGHTA and CDR2 FQGNSA. This CDR3 is 16 amino acids long. The V end was cut by 5 bases, the J end by 3 bases, with 19 bases between. The CDR3 reads CASSPVASRTHTEAFF. CDR3 bases: TGTGCCAGCAGCCCAGTTGCCAGTAGGACCCACACTGAAGCTTTCTTT.

This clonotype occurred a few times. The chain couples TRBV20-1 to TRBJ2-7; TRBD2 is a possible D gene (5 bases). Germline V gene sequence: CDR1 DFQATT, CDR2 SNEGSKA (reference sequence). The CDR3 runs 11 residues. V was clipped by 1 base and J by 7 bases, with 8 bases between them. The CDR3 here is CSARGGREQYF. In DNA form, the CDR3 reads TGCAGTGCTAGAGGAGGGCGGGAGCAGTACTTC.

This clonotype was counted between two and nine times. V and J are TRBV12-3 or TRBV12-4 and TRBJ1-2; D is perhaps TRBD1 (5 bases). The length of the CDR3 is 14 residues. Trimming removed 5 bases at V and 2 bases at J, with 12 bases between. The CDR3 DNA is TGTGCCAGCAGTGCCGAGGGACGGAACTATGGCTACACCTTC. It specifies CASSAEGRNYGYTF.

The rearrangement joins TRBV9 to TRBJ2-7; possibly TRBD2 for D (5 bases). Germline CDR1 SGDLS, CDR2 YYNGEE. V lost 2 bases and J 6 bases, leaving 12 bases between the germline ends. The CDR3 has 13 amino acids. CDR3 sequence: CASSVAGGLEQYF. CDR3 sequence (DNA): TGTGCCAGCAGCGTTGCTGGAGGCCTCGAGCAGTACTTC.

This sequence joins TRBV6-1 and TRBJ2-5, with 7 bases lining up with TRBD1. Germline CDR1 reads MNHNS; CDR2 reads SASEGT. The CDR3 loop spans 15 amino acids. V dropped 4 bases and J dropped 8; count of bases not matched to a gene: 13. CDR3 nucleotides: TGTGCCAGCAGTGGTATTGGGGGACAGTCCGTCACCCAGTACTTC. Amino acid sequence: CASSGIGGQSVTQYF.

This chain links TRBV4-1 with TRBJ2-7; a weak D match, TRBD2 (5 bases). CDR1 is MGHRA, CDR2 YSYEKL, per germline. The CDR3 is 15 amino acids. V dropped 1 base and J dropped 7 bases, with 17 bases sitting between them. CDR3 protein: CASSQGVIASREQYF. The CDR3 region has the DNA TGCGCCAGCAGCCAAGGGGTGATAGCGTCTAGGGAGCAGTACTTC.

This clonotype has only a few counts. The rearrangement joins TRBV9 to TRBJ1-1; D is ambiguous. V was shortened by 4 bases and J by 8 bases, with 15 bases between the two germline ends. The CDR3 is made up of 13 amino acids. The germline gives CDR1 SGDLS, CDR2 YYNGEE. The CDR3 nucleotides are TGTGCCAGCAGCCCAACCCAAGGGCTCGAAGCTTTCTTT. Encoded protein: CASSPTQGLEAFF. The full variable domain, completed using reference TRBV9 and TRBJ1-1, is DSGVTQTPKHLITATGQRVTLRCSPRSGDLSVYWYQQSLDQGLQFLIQYYNGEERAKGNILERFSAQQFPDLHSELNLSSLELGDSALYFCASSPTQGLEAFFGQGTRLTVV.

This clonotype was seen only once. CDR3 DNA: TGCAGCGCTTGGGACCCGGAGAGGGATGGCTACACCTTC. As protein: CSAWDPERDGYTF. The chain couples TRBV29-1 to TRBJ1-2, with D tentatively TRBD1 (5 bases). The CDR3 sequence is 13 residues long. CDR1 SQVTM and CDR2 ANQGSEA come from the germline V gene. V dropped 7 bases and J dropped 6 bases, with 18 bases sitting between them. Full variable domain (missing parts from reference TRBV29-1 and TRBJ1-2): SAVISQKPSRDICQRGTSLTIQCQVDSQVTMMFWYRQQPGQSLTLIATANQGSEATYESGFVIDKFPISRPNLTFSTLTVSNMSPEDSSIYLCSAWDPERDGYTFGSGTRLTVV.

This clonotype was found a few times. The chain couples TRBV5-5 to TRBJ2-3, with 9 nucleotides matching TRBD2. The CDR3 runs to 16 residues. Losses at the gene ends were 3 bases for V and 2 bases for J; bases not matched to a gene: 7. Germline assignment: CDR1 SGHKS and CDR2 YYEKEE (reference sequence). The DNA of the CDR3 is TGTGCCAGCAGCTCCGTAGCGGGGGCCCTCACAGATACGCAGTATTTT. Translation: CASSSVAGALTDTQYF.

There are a few counts of this clonotype. This sequence joins TRBV12-3 or TRBV12-4 and TRBJ2-3; 11 bases line up with TRBD1. CDR3 length equals 16 residues. After removal of 5 bases from V and 3 bases from J, the junction contained 7 bases not matched to a gene. For the CDR3, the DNA is TGTGCCAGCAGTCTTCCGGACAGGGGGCGGACAGATACGCAGTATTTT. Translation gives CASSLPDRGRTDTQYF.